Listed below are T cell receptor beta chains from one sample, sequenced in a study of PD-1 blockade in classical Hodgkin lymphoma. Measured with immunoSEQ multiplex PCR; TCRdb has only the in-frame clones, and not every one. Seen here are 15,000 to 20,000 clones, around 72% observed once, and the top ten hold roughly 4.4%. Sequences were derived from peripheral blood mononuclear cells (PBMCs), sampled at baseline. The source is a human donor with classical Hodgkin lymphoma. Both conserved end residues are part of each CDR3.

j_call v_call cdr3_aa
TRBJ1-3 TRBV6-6 CASSYSGNTIYF
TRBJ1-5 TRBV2 CASSGRLWQGNTFQPQHF
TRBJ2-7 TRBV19 CASSPPSSQAYEQYF
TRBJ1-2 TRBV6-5 CASSPSTGVGYGYTF
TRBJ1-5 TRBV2 CASSYDRGQGQPQHF
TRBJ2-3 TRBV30 CAWSVLGRADTQYF
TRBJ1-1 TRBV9 CASSDQQGARTEAFF
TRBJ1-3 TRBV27 CASSADRGPALGNTIYF
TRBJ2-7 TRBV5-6 CASSRRELGSSYEQYF
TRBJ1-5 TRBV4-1 CASSQWEATGQPQHF
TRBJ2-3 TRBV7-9 CASSATPDTQYF
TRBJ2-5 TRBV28 CASSPQGYQETQYF
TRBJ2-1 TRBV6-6 CASSYSGGGYNEQFF
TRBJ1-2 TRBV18 CASSPDRGASGYTF
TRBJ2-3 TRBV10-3 CAISRGQTTDTQYF
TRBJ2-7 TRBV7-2 CASSLRGGGLNNEQYF